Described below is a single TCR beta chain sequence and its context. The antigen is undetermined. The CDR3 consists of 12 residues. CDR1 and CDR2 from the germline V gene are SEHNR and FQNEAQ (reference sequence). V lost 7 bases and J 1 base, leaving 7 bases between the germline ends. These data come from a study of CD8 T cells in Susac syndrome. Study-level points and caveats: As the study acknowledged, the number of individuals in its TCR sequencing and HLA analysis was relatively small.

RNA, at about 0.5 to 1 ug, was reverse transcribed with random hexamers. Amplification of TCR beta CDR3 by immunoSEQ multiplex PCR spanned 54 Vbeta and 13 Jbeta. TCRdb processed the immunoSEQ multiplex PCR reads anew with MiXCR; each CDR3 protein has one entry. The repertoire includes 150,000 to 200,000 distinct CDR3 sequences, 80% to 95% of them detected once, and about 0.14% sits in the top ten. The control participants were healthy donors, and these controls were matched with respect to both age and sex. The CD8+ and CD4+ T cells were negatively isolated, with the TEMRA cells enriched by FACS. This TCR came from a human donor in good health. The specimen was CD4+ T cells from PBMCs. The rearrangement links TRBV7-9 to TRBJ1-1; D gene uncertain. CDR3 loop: CASNYGNTEAFF. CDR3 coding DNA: TGTGCCAGCAACTACGGGAACACTGAAGCTTTCTTT. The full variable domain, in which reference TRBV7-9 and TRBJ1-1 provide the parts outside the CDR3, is DTGVSQNPRHKITKRGQNVTFRCDPISEHNRLYWYRQTLGQGPEFLTYFQNEAQLEKSRLLSDRFSAERPKGSFSTLEIQRTEQGDSAMYLCASNYGNTEAFFGQGTRLTVV.